This paragraph covers one T cell receptor beta chain sequence. This clone occurred a few times. It lacks a known antigen. Base qualities are not at hand, and no much larger clone is one base apart. This entry comes from a study of cytomegalovirus exposure and HLA in healthy donors (dated by TCRdb to the late 2010s). Regarding the study in general: An earlier analysis of roughly 630 of the donors reported roughly 300 Gb of sequence data and around 120 million unique TCR beta sequences from about 179 million T cells. In addition to the first cohort of 650 to 800 subjects, a separate validation cohort of 130 or so different subjects was used. Donor age, sex, ethnicity and CMV serostatus were compiled alongside the repertoire data. In a later genetic analysis, genome-wide SNP genotypes for about 65% of the roughly 670 donors were used, and that subset was treated as a discovery cohort. Across roughly 420 genotyped donors of the cohort, an average of approximately 240,000 unique TCR beta nucleotide sequences per donor were sequenced, and 15% to 20% of those sequences were non-productive. The T cell repertoires of 666 subjects were profiled by immunosequencing and related to cytomegalovirus serostatus. High-throughput TCR immunosequencing, statistical association of individual TCRs with disease status, and machine learning were combined to predict cytomegalovirus infection status. In an earlier analysis of around 540 of the donors, high-throughput TCR beta sequencing was used to judge whether each TCR beta V gene segment behaved as functional or pseudogenic. All discovery cohort repertoires had been generated using a single sequencing platform. HLA typing covered class I and class II loci at four-digit resolution. Rather than drawing on any new phenotypic data, the later analysis identified candidate immune exposures from TCR beta sequences and the way those sequences occurred across donors. To study patterns of TCR occurrence, a later analysis re-analyzed previously published TCR beta repertoires from 700 or so donors and added high-resolution HLA genotyping. Roughly 290 gigabases of sequencing data and 91 million or so unique TCR sequences made up an early release that covered nearly 650 HLA-typed donors. A handful of DR-DQ haplotypes were handled as single units for association and clustering because linkage in the cohort was strong. The genetic ancestry cluster associated with self-reported Caucasian donors included roughly 84% of the 398 genotyped donors. The study aimed to test whether signatures of past pathogen exposure could be identified by cataloging public T cell receptors. Typing coverage varied by locus: about 629-630 donors for A, B, C, DRB1 and DQB1; approximately 500 for DQA1; approximately 610 for DPA1; around 450 for DPB1.

Here is what the overall study found, with its caveats: Most TCR sequences were seen in very few donors, while some public TCRs were found in many individuals. It was suggested by the authors that the approach could potentially be generalized to other disease states and immunological phenotypes. Correlated functional status among segregating V segments might be attributable to linkage disequilibrium, but an unknown experimental factor could not be ruled out. The sequencing pipeline was judged likely to have produced a cluster of highly shared sequence variants as a technical artifact. In this cohort, only TCR beta chains were sequenced, and detectable features were limited by the absence of alpha or paired-chain data. Some IMGT-functional V segments, including TRBV6-2 and TRBV6-3, could not be told apart with the 87-base-pair reads, so those segments were excluded. In a later analysis, TCR association rates were found to vary across HLA loci, with the most associated TCRs seen for DRB1 alleles and the fewest for HLA-C alleles. A later analysis found that HLA-associated TCR beta chains were more clonally expanded and had lower generation probabilities than equally common non-associated chains. The study listed approximately 150 TCR beta chains as associated with cytomegalovirus. A later analysis associated about 17,000 TCR beta sequences with specific HLA alleles at a false discovery rate of 0.05. CMV serostatus was the only immune exposure information available for the cohort. Broadly in line with IMGT annotations, most TCR beta V segments showed up in productive rearrangements about 87% or about 30% of the time in an earlier analysis of approximately 600 of the donors. In a later genetic analysis, fewer N-insertions in productive TCRs were reported among donors in an Asian-associated ancestry cluster than the roughly 670-donor mean. Approximately 16 rarely observed V segments, including chromosome 9 orphons, were excluded from the earlier analysis of about 600 of the donors because counts were too low. In a later analysis, most CMV-associated TCR beta chains were found to appear HLA-restricted, with HLA associations seemingly driven largely by CMV exposure. A later analysis reported that several top co-occurrence clusters appeared linked to parvovirus B19, influenza, CMV and Epstein-Barr virus. In vitro tests confirmed that three of the cytomegalovirus-associated TCR beta chains recognize cytomegalovirus antigens. The presence/absence analyses assumed that sequencing depth was roughly uniform across donors, and that assumption may not be true. In a later genetic analysis, a missense DCLRE1C variant was associated with V-gene and J-gene trimming of TCR beta chains, and the association was replicated in an independent cohort. Assigning TCR associations to individual alleles was difficult when HLA alleles, especially DR and DQ, strongly co-occurred. Because HLA typing was missing for some donors at each locus, association tests included only the typed subset. The classifier was reported to diagnose cytomegalovirus status with high specificity and sensitivity in both the original cohort and the validation cohort. A further reported finding was that TCR beta sequences accurately predicted the HLA-A and HLA-B alleles for most subjects in the first cohort.

Library generation was performed with the immunoSEQ multiplex PCR assay. A mixture of 60 forward primers for TCR Vbeta segments and 13 reverse primers for TCR Jbeta segments was used in the multiplex PCR. The CDR3 region of rearranged TCR beta genes was amplified from genomic DNA by a multiplex PCR assay. The Illumina HiSeq System was used to sequence the amplified TCR beta libraries as 87-base-pair reads. Turning to the authors' computational methods: Across the 500 to 850 repertoires, a later analysis counted approximately 83 million unique TCR beta chains, roughly 11 million of which were shared by at least two donors. Raw reads were error-corrected and collapsed into unique sequences with a nearest-neighbor algorithm that merged closely related sequences to remove PCR and sequencing errors. CDR3 sequences were aligned to IMGT reference sequences to assign V, D and J gene segments. For a sequence to be retained, at least a six-nucleotide match to both a V gene segment and a J gene segment was required. A rearrangement counted as productive if the CDR3 had no stop codons and remained in frame with V and J, and every other rearrangement counted as non-productive. Following IMGT convention, CDR3 was defined as the stretch from the second conserved V-encoded cysteine up to the conserved J-encoded phenylalanine. Sequences without an unambiguous match to a single V gene segment were excluded from the earlier analysis of about 600 of the donors. In an earlier analysis of several hundred of the donors, V segments were called functional above 56.7% productive rearrangements and were called segregating when the between-donor standard deviation exceeded 5%. A statistical classification framework was developed to diagnose cytomegalovirus status using the catalog of TCR beta chain sequences. V and J gene assignment, in a later analysis, came from comparing TCR nucleotide sequences with IMGT/GENE-DB human TR gene sequences. A later analysis assigned CDR3 sequences and most-parsimonious VDJ recombination scenarios with the TCRdist pipeline. In a later analysis, every TCR beta chain was defined by the combination of its CDR3 amino acid sequence and its V-gene family, and reads without a unique V-gene family were dropped. As a way to deal with suspected cross-contamination and a sequencing artifact, a later analysis dropped 450 to 700 nucleotide sequences that were highly shared and had low generation probability. In a later analysis, a clonal expansion index for each public chain was calculated from normalized within-repertoire ranks of inferred template counts. In a later analysis, generation probabilities were computed with a VDJ recombination model fitted to out-of-frame rearrangements, and the resulting probabilities were checked against IGoR. In a later analysis, TCR-TCR, TCR-HLA and TCR-CMV co-occurrence was scored with hypergeometric tests, and a repertoire-size bias correction was applied to TCR pairs. False discovery rates were estimated in a later analysis by permuting HLA or CMV assignments 20 times. A later analysis grouped co-occurring TCRs with DBSCAN, adding TCRdist sequence similarity when clustering within HLA-allele-positive subsets. Repertoires with fewer than 30,000 or more than 120,000 public chains were left out of co-occurrence clustering, as were roughly five repertoires with anomalous nucleotide sharing. TCRdb limited this immuneACCESS table to in-frame rearrangements with V and J called. A share of clones is missing; checked studies link under half to unresolved V genes, and the rest is unexplained. The V and J calls and clone size come from that table; D and trimming were worked out from the DNA. This sample has some 140,000 clones in its table, and roughly 79% of those were observed once. Of the sample, approximately 1.6% falls within the top ten clones.

The germline V gene gives CDR1 as SGHNT and CDR2 as YENEEA. The V end loses 0 bases and the J end loses 5 bases, and a stretch of 11 bases separates them. The CDR3 goes from the cysteine to the phenylalanine over 15 residues. Only CDR3 DNA remains: 45 bases, in frame from the first base. The cohort was made up of under 800 healthy bone marrow donors. At the time of sampling, all cohort members were nominally healthy, though unrecorded immune exposures were likely present. The donor tested CMV seronegative, placing the donor among the approximately 360 seronegative members of the cohort. A peripheral blood sample was collected from each donor, and TCR beta sequencing was performed on peripheral blood mononuclear cells. Genomic DNA extraction from the blood cell samples was performed with the Qiagen DNeasy Blood Extraction Kit.

The sequence links TRBV11-3 to TRBJ2-1, with the D gene call left open. The receptor comes from a young woman in good health and CMV-seronegative. Sequenced material: PBMCs. The base sequence is TGTGCCAGCAGCTTAGATCGAGGCAGCCACAATGAGCAGTTCTTC. This gives the protein CASSLDRGSHNEQFF.